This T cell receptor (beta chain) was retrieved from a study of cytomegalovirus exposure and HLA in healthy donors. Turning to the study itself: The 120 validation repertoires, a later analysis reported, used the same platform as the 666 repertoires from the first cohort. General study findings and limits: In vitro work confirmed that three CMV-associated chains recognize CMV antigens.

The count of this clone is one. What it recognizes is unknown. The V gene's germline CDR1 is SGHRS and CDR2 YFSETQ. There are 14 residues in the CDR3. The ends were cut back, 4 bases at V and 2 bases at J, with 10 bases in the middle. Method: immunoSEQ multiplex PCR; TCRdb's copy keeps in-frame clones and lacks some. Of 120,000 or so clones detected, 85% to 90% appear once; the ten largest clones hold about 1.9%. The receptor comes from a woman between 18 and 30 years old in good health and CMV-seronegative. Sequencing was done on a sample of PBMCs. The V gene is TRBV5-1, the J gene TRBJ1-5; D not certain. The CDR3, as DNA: TGCGCCAGCAGCCTCGACGGGGGCAATCAGCCCCAGCATTTT. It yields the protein CASSLDGGNQPQHF.